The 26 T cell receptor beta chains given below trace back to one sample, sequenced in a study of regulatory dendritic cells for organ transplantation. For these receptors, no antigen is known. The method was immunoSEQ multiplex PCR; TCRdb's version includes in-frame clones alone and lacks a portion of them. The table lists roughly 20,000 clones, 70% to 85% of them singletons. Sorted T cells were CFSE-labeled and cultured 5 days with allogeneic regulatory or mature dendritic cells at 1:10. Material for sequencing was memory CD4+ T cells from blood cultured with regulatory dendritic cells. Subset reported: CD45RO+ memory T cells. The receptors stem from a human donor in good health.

This CDR3 reads CAWSVRHYEQYF. CDR3 in DNA: TGTGCCTGGAGTGTAAGGCACTACGAGCAGTACTTC. The V gene is TRBV30, the J gene TRBJ2-7, with no clear D. The germline V and J ends were trimmed by 0 bases and 3 bases, with 6 bases remaining between them. The CDR3 is 12 residues long. CDR1 is GTSNPN, CDR2 SVGIG, per germline (reference sequence). Looking up the rest from reference TRBV30 and TRBJ2-7 gives the full variable domain: SQTIHQWPATLVQPVGSPLSLECTVEGTSNPNLYWYRQAAGRGLQLLFYSVGIGQISSEVPQNLSASRPQDRQFILSSKKLLLSDSGFYLCAWSVRHYEQYFGPGTRLTVT.

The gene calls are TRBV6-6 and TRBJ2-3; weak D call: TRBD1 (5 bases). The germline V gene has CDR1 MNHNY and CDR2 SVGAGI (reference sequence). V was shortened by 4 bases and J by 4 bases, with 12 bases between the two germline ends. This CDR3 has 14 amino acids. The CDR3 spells CASSSPGISDTQYF. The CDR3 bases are TGTGCCAGCAGTTCCCCAGGGATTTCAGATACGCAGTATTTT.

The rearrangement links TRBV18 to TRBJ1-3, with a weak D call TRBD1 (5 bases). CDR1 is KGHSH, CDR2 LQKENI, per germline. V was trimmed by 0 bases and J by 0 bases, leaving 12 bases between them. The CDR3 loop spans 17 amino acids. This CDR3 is CASSPPGRARSGNTIYF. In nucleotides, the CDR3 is TGTGCCAGCTCACCACCGGGCAGGGCCCGCTCTGGAAACACCATATATTTT.

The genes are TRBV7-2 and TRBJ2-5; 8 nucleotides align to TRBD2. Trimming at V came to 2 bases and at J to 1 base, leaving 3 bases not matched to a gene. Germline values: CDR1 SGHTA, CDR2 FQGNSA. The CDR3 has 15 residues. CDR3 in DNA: TGTGCCAGCAGCTTAAACGGGGGGGGCCAAGAGACCCAGTACTTC. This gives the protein CASSLNGGGQETQYF.

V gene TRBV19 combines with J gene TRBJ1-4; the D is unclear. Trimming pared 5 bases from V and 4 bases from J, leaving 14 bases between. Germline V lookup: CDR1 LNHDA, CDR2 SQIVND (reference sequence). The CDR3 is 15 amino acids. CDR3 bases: TGTGCCAGTAGTCCCCTATCCGGGAGTAATGAAAAACTGTTTTTT. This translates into CASSPLSGSNEKLFF. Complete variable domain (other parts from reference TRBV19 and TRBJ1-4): DGGITQSPKYLFRKEGQNVTLSCEQNLNHDAMYWYRQDPGQGLRLIYYSQIVNDFQKGDIAEGYSVSREKKESFPLTVTSAQKNPTAFYLCASSPLSGSNEKLFFGSGTQLSVL.

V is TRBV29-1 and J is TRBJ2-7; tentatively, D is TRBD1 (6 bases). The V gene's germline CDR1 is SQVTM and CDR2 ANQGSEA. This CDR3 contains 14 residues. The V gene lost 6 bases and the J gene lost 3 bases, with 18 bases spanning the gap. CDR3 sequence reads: CSVTIRGLVYEQYF. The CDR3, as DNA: TGCAGCGTCACTATAAGGGGGTTGGTCTACGAGCAGTACTTC.

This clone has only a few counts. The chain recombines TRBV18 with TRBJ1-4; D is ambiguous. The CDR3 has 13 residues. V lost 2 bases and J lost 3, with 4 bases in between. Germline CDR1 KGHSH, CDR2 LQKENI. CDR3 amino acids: CASSPGPNEKLFF. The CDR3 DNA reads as TGTGCCAGCTCACCAGGACCTAATGAAAAACTGTTTTTT.

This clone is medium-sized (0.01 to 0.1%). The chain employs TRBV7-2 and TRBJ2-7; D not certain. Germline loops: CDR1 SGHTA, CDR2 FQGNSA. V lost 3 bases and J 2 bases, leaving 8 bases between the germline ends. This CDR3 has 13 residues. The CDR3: CASSFRSTYEQYF. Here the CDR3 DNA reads TGTGCCAGCAGCTTTAGGTCCACCTACGAGCAGTACTTC.

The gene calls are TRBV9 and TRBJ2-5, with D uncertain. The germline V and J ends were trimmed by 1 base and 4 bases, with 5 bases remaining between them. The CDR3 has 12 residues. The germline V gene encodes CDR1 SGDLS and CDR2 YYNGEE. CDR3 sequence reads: CASSVQGETQYF. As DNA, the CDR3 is TGTGCCAGCAGCGTACAAGGAGAGACCCAGTACTTC. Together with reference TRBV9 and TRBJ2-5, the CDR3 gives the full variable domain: DSGVTQTPKHLITATGQRVTLRCSPRSGDLSVYWYQQSLDQGLQFLIQYYNGEERAKGNILERFSAQQFPDLHSELNLSSLELGDSALYFCASSVQGETQYFGPGTRLLVL.

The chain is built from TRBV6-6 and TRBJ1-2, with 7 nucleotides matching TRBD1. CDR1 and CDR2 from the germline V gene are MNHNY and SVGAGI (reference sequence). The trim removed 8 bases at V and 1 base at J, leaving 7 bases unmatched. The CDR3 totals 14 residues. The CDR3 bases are TGTGCCAGCGGGAACCGGGACAGTAACTATGGCTACACCTTC. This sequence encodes CASGNRDSNYGYTF.

The CDR3 DNA reads TGTGCCAGCAACATGGACGCCGGAGAGACCCAGTACTTC. Its translation is CASNMDAGETQYF. The V gene is TRBV28, the J gene TRBJ2-5, with D unclear. Germline CDR1 and CDR2: MDHEN and SYDVKM. The CDR3 is 13 residues long. V gave up 7 bases and J gave up 4 bases, with 13 bases separating them.

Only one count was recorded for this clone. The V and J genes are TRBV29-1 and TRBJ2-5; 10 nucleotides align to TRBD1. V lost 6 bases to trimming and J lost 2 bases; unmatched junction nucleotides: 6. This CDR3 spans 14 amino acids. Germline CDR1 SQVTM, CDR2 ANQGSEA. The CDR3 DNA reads TGCAGCGTCCTAGGGGACAGGGGTCAAGAGACCCAGTACTTC. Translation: CSVLGDRGQETQYF.

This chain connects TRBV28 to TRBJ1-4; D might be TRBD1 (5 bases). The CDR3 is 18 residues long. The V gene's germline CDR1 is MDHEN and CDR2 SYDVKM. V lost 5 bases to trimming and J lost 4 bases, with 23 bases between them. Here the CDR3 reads CASSRGVSAGLLNEKLFF. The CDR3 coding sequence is TGTGCCAGCAGTCGGGGGGTGTCGGCAGGGCTACTTAATGAAAAACTGTTTTTT.

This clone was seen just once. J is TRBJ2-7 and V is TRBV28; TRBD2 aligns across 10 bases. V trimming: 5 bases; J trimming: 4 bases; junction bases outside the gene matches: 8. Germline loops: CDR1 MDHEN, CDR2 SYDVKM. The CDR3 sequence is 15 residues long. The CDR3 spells CASSASGRSWYEQYF. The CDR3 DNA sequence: TGTGCCAGCAGTGCTAGCGGGAGAAGCTGGTACGAGCAGTACTTC.

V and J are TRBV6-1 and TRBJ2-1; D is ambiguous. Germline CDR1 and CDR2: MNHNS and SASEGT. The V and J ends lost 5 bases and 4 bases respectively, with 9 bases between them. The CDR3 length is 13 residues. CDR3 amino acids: CASSQQFYNEQFF. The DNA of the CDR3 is TGTGCCAGCAGTCAACAGTTTTACAATGAGCAGTTCTTC.

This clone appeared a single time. CDR3: CSGSQRNTEAFF. CDR3 in DNA: TGCAGCGGCAGCCAGAGGAACACTGAAGCTTTCTTT. The chain employs TRBV29-1 and TRBJ1-1; no clear D gene. The CDR3 runs 12 residues. Germline-derived CDR1 and CDR2 are SQVTM and ANQGSEA. Trimming took 7 bases from V and 1 from J, leaving 10 bases between them. Variable domain in full (rest from reference TRBV29-1 and TRBJ1-1): SAVISQKPSRDICQRGTSLTIQCQVDSQVTMMFWYRQQPGQSLTLIATANQGSEATYESGFVIDKFPISRPNLTFSTLTVSNMSPEDSSIYLCSGSQRNTEAFFGQGTRLTVV.

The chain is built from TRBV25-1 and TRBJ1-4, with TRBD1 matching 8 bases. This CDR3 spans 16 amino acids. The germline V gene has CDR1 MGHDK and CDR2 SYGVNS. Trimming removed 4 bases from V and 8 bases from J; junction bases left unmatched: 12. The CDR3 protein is CASSASSGQDLEKLFF. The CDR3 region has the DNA TGTGCCAGCAGTGCCTCCTCGGGACAGGATTTGGAAAAACTGTTTTTT.

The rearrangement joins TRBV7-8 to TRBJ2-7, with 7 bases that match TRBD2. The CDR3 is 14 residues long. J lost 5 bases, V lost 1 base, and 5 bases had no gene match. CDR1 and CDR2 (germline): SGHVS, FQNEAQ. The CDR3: CASSLGGSLNEQYF. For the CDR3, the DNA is TGTGCCAGCAGCTTAGGCGGGAGTCTAAACGAGCAGTACTTC.

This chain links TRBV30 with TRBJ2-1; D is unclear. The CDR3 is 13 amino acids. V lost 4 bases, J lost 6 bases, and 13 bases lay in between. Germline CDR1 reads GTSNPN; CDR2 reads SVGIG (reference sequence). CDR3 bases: TGTGCCTGGACTCCTTCGGCTTCCAATGAGCAGTTCTTC. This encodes CAWTPSASNEQFF.

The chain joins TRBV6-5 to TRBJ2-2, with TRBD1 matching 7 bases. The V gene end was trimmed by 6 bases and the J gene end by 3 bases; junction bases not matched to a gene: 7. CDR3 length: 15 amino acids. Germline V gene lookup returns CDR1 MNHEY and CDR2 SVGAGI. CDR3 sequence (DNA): TGTGCCAGCAGCCGGGCGGACAGGTACACCGGGGAGCTGTTTTTT. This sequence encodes CASSRADRYTGELFF.

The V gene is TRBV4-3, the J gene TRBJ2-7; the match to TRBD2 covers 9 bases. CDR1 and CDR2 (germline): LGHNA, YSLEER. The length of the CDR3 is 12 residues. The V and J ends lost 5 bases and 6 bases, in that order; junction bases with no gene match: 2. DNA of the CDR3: TGCGCCAGCAGCAAGACTAGCGGCGAGCAGTACTTC. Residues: CASSKTSGEQYF.

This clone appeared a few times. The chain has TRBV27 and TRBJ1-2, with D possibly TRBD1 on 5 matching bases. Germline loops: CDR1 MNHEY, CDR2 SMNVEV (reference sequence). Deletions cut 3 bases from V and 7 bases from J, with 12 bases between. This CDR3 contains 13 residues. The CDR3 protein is CASSFNGAVGYTF. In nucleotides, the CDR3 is TGTGCCAGCAGTTTTAATGGGGCTGTTGGCTACACCTTC.

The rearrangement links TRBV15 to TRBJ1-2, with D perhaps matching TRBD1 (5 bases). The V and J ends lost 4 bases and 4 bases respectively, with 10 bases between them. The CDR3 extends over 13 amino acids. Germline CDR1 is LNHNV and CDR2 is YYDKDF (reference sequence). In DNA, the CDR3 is TGTGCCACCAGCATTTATACAGGCTATGGCTACACCTTC. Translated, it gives CATSIYTGYGYTF.

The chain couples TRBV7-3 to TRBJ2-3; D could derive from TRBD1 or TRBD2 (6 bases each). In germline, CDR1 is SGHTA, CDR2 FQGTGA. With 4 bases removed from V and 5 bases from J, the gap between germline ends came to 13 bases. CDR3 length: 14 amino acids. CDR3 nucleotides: TGTGCCAGCAGCTCCCGGGGGCCAAGAGATACGCAGTATTTT. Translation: CASSSRGPRDTQYF.

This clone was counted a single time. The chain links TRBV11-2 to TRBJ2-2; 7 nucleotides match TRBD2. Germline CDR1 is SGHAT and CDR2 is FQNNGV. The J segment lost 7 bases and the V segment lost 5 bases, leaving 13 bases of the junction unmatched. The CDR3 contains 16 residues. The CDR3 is CASSPRLASRGGELFF. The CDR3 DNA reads TGTGCCAGCAGCCCCAGACTAGCAAGTAGAGGCGGGGAGCTGTTTTTT.

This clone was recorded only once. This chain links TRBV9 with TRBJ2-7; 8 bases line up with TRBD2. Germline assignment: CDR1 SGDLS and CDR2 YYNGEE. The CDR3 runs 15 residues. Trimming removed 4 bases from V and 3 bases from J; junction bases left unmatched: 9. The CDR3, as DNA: TGTGCCAGCAGCACCCAAAGCGGGAGCGTCTACGAGCAGTACTTC. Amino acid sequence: CASSTQSGSVYEQYF.